These T cell receptor beta chains were read from a single sample in a study of CD4 T cells in relation to SARS-CoV-2 and coronaviruses. Profiled with immunoSEQ multiplex PCR; TCRdb holds only in-frame clones, not every one. This table holds 15,000 to 20,000 clones, approximately 78% found once. These TCRs are of unknown antigen specificity. Material: CD4+ T cells from PBMCs, cultured in vitro. The source is a human donor in good health. The conserved cysteine and the conserved F or W are not part of the CDR3 here.

V gene	J gene	CDR3 protein
TRBV27	TRBJ2-7	ASSLRPSLAYSEQY
TRBV3-1/TRBV3-2	TRBJ2-3	ASSQYSGGTDTQY
TRBV7-2	TRBJ2-2	ASSFSPSGNTGELF
TRBV5-1	TRBJ2-7	ASRLVAASYEQY
TRBV5-8	TRBJ1-1	ASSLWVGQGASEAF
TRBV6-6	TRBJ1-1	ASRRDRREAF
TRBV4-1	TRBJ2-7	ASSQGSGSRSYEQY
TRBV24-1	TRBJ1-1	ATSEKSNTEAF
TRBV12-5	TRBJ1-5	AGGAGNQPQH
TRBV2	TRBJ2-2	ASSALPTDTGELF
TRBV11-2	TRBJ1-2	ASSRPGGEDYGYT
TRBV19	TRBJ1-6	ASSTRYNSPLH
TRBV19	TRBJ2-2	ASRTQGPNTGELF
TRBV7-2	TRBJ1-2	ASSPRAGGTNYGYT
TRBV30	TRBJ2-1	AWSVAGVDNEQF
TRBV23-1	TRBJ2-7	ASSPVNRCRDRGYEQY
TRBV18	TRBJ2-7	ASSPSSFYEQY
TRBV7-6	TRBJ2-5	ASSLVAGGWETQY
TRBV19	TRBJ1-5	ASSIEAKDQPQH
TRBV11-1	TRBJ2-5	ASSPGNQGETQY
TRBV9	TRBJ2-3	ASSVEGRRADTQY
TRBV4-1	TRBJ2-7	ASSQGLAGRKSYEQY
TRBV7-9	TRBJ2-3	ASRTDLARGSTDTQY
TRBV28	TRBJ1-4	ASSLGQNEKLF
TRBV30	TRBJ1-2	AWSVSGVYGYT
TRBV7-3	TRBJ2-1	ASSLSGGSGNEQF
TRBV2	TRBJ2-3	ASSTGLADTDTQY
TRBV6-1	TRBJ2-3	ASSARLTSGRTDTQY